These T cell receptor beta chains were read from a single sample in a study of blood T cell repertoires in COVID-19. Clones were read by immunoSEQ multiplex PCR, and TCRdb kept only the in-frame ones, dropping some. This repertoire shows 30,000 or so clones, 80% to 90% found once; its top ten account for over 3.5%. Sequenced input: peripheral blood. The receptors were gathered from a man aged 50-60 years with acute or convalescent COVID-19. Each CDR3 is given with its conserved first and last residue. A D gene is named only where the DNA matches it firmly. Expanded clones get a size class; other rows say once, few or many, or leave the size out.

TRBD1	16	TRBJ1-2	TRBV28	NA	CASSLPQGALVYGYTF	TGTGCCAGCAGTTTGCCACAGGGGGCTTTAGTCTATGGCTACACCTTC
TRBD2	16	TRBJ2-1	TRBV7-6	NA	CASTDPLAGRGDEQFF	TGTGCCAGCACCGACCCACTAGCGGGAAGGGGAGATGAGCAGTTCTTC
NA	15	TRBJ1-2	TRBV13	NA	CASSLGRRANYGYTF	TGTGCCAGCAGCTTAGGGCGACGGGCTAACTATGGCTACACCTTC
TRBD2	16	TRBJ2-1	TRBV29-1	NA	CSLLAGASTNRNEQFF	TGCAGCCTCCTAGCGGGAGCATCGACGAACAGGAATGAGCAGTTCTTC
NA	15	TRBJ2-3	TRBV5-1	NA	CATASGGLGTDTQYF	TGCGCCACGGCTTCCGGGGGACTCGGCACAGATACGCAGTATTTT
TRBD1	15	TRBJ1-4	TRBV3-1/TRBV3-2	NA	CASRQTGATNEKLFF	TGTGCCAGCAGACAAACAGGGGCAACTAATGAAAAACTGTTTTTT
TRBD1	14	TRBJ2-1	TRBV29-1	NA	CSVRTGGFIDEQFF	TGCAGCGTTAGGACAGGGGGATTTATCGATGAGCAGTTCTTC
NA	15	TRBJ1-1	TRBV3-1/TRBV3-2	NA	CASSQEGQMNTEAFF	TGTGCCAGCAGCCAGGAAGGACAGATGAACACTGAAGCTTTCTTT
NA	13	TRBJ1-2	TRBV2	NA	CASSESVNYGYTF	TGTGCCAGCAGTGAGTCGGTAAACTATGGCTACACCTTC
NA	13	TRBJ1-5	TRBV19	few	CASATGVSQPQHF	TGTGCCAGTGCTACGGGGGTGTCTCAGCCCCAGCATTTT
TRBD2	18	TRBJ2-2	TRBV7-8	NA	CASSLLDGREANTGELFF	TGTGCCAGCAGCTTACTCGACGGGCGGGAGGCGAACACCGGGGAGCTGTTTTTT
TRBD1	15	TRBJ1-3	TRBV11-2	NA	CASSTHRGNGNTIYF	TGTGCCAGCAGCACTCACAGGGGTAATGGAAACACCATATATTTT
TRBD1	14	TRBJ2-5	TRBV6-5	NA	CASSSGQGSLSQYF	TGTGCCAGCAGCTCGGGACAGGGTTCATTGTCCCAGTACTTC
TRBD2	17	TRBJ2-5	TRBV28	NA	CASSDQRGGSDKRPQYF	TGTGCCAGCAGTGACCAGAGAGGCGGGAGTGACAAGAGACCCCAGTACTTC